A selection of T cell receptor beta chains follows, all from one sample in a study of PD-1 blockade in classical Hodgkin lymphoma. TCRdb keeps only in-frame clones here, not all; method: immunoSEQ multiplex PCR. The sample has tens of thousands of clones, roughly nine tenths seen once; the top ten hold 9.7%. Sequenced material: peripheral blood mononuclear cells (PBMCs), taken at baseline. These receptors originate from a human donor with classical Hodgkin lymphoma. Both conserved end residues are part of each CDR3. Fields, in order: J gene, V gene, D gene, clone size, CDR3 protein, CDR3 DNA. The D gene is left open where the match is weak. Only part of the rows carry a size: once, few, many, or a class if the clone is expanded.

>TRBJ2-1|TRBV29-1|.|.
CSAGGPSSYNEQFF
TGCAGCGCTGGAGGACCAAGCTCCTACAATGAGCAGTTCTTC
>TRBJ1-3|TRBV10-3|.|.
CAISEFSSGNTIYF
TGTGCCATCAGTGAGTTCAGCTCTGGAAACACCATATATTTT
>TRBJ2-4|TRBV25-1|.|.
CASSGSTGPGFHIQYF
TGTGCCAGCAGTGGATCGACAGGCCCAGGGTTTCACATTCAGTACTTC
>TRBJ2-3|TRBV7-9|.|.
CASSSPSTDTQYF
TGTGCCAGCAGCTCCCCTAGCACAGATACGCAGTATTTT
>TRBJ2-2|TRBV7-6|.|.
CASSLGGTNTGELFF
TGTGCCAGCAGCTTAGGTGGGACCAACACCGGGGAGCTGTTTTTT
>TRBJ1-1|TRBV6-1|.|.
CASTRSVDTEAFF
TGTGCCAGCACCCGGTCCGTGGACACTGAAGCTTTCTTT
>TRBJ1-3|TRBV7-8|.|.
CASSHPSDTSSGNTIYF
TGTGCCAGCAGCCACCCCTCGGACACCAGCTCTGGAAACACCATATATTTT
>TRBJ1-2|TRBV15|.|few
CATSPSNYGYTF
TGTGCCACCAGCCCCAGTAACTATGGCTACACCTTC
>TRBJ1-2|TRBV4-1|.|once
CASSQGRGGPGGYTF
TGCGCCAGCAGCCAAGGACGGGGGGGCCCTGGGGGCTACACCTTC
>TRBJ1-3|TRBV19|.|.
CASKLGPHSGNTIYF
TGTGCCAGTAAGTTAGGACCTCACTCTGGAAACACCATATATTTT
>TRBJ2-5|TRBV6-5|.|.
CASSSVASGGETQYF
TGTGCCAGCAGTTCCGTGGCCTCGGGCGGGGAGACCCAGTACTTC
>TRBJ2-1|TRBV18|.|.
CASSPRKGLVYNEQFF
TGTGCCAGCTCACCACGGAAGGGGCTGGTCTACAATGAGCAGTTCTTC
>TRBJ1-4|TRBV10-1|TRBD1|.
CASSGGQARNEKLFF
TGCGCCAGCAGTGGAGGACAGGCCCGGAATGAAAAACTGTTTTTT
>TRBJ1-1|TRBV6-1|.|.
CASSDGVLYTEAFF
TGTGCCAGCAGTGATGGGGTTCTGTACACTGAAGCTTTCTTT
>TRBJ2-3|TRBV11-2|.|.
CASSPDTYTDTQYF
TGTGCCAGCAGCCCGGACACCTACACAGATACGCAGTATTTT
>TRBJ2-2|TRBV18|.|.
CASSRLTGNTGELFF
TGTGCCAGCTCACGACTAACAGGGAACACCGGGGAGCTGTTTTTT
>TRBJ2-7|TRBV6-1|.|.
CASSVGGGNYEQYF
TGTGCCAGCAGTGTCGGCGGGGGCAACTACGAGCAGTACTTC
>TRBJ1-5|TRBV19|.|.
CASTRRFNQPQHF
TGTGCCAGTACCAGAAGATTCAATCAGCCCCAGCATTTT
>TRBJ2-2|TRBV25-1|.|.
CASSDSENTGELFF
TGTGCCAGCAGTGACAGTGAGAACACCGGGGAGCTGTTTTTT